In this sample, the clone carrying this T cell receptor (beta chain) turned up many times. Its target is not known. These data come from a study of response to subunit inactivated influenza vaccine. Using its own MiXCR run on the RT-PCR reads, TCRdb lists one record per CDR3 protein. There are under 950,000 distinct CDR3 sequences in the sample; around 20% occur only once, and more than 8.5% lies in the top ten. Notes on the study in general: New T cells are recruited in small numbers by each seasonal influenza vaccination, according to the authors' suggestion.

CDR1 is SGHTA, CDR2 FQGNSA, per germline. The junction had 4 bases not matched to a gene; V was cut back by 3 bases and J by 9 bases. The CDR3 spans 14 residues. The origin of this receptor is a man aged 45 to 65 who received an inactivated influenza vaccine. The sequences come from PBMCs from blood, collected more than 4 days after vaccination. V and J are TRBV7-2 and TRBJ1-6; 8 bases match TRBD1. CDR3 amino acids: CASSLAGGSSPLHF. CDR3 nucleotide sequence: TGTGCCAGCAGCTTGGCAGGGGGCAGTTCACCCCTCCACTTT.